The 26 T cell receptor beta chains given below trace back to one sample, sequenced in a study of T cell responses to AZD1222 COVID-19 vaccine. Only in-frame clones appear in the TCRdb table, and some are missing; sequencing was by immunoSEQ multiplex PCR. The profile shows about 130,000 clones, 80% to 90% of them singletons. Sequences were derived from peripheral blood, sampled on day 0 of AZD1222 vaccination. The receptors stem from an adult in good health.

V gene TRBV30 combines with J gene TRBJ1-2; the D is unclear. Germline CDR1 and CDR2: GTSNPN and SVGIG (reference sequence). The length of the CDR3 is 12 residues. Trimming removed 0 bases from V and 6 bases from J, with 8 bases in between. The CDR3 protein is CAWSVGRHGYTF. In DNA, the CDR3 is TGTGCCTGGAGTGTAGGGAGGCATGGCTACACCTTC.

This chain joins TRBV28 and TRBJ2-7, with D possibly matching TRBD1 (5 bases). The CDR3 loop spans 15 amino acids. V gave up 6 bases and J gave up 3 bases, with 18 bases separating them. Germline V CDR1 and CDR2: MDHEN, SYDVKM. CDR3 sequence reads: CASSAKTRVYYEQYF. CDR3 bases: TGTGCCAGCAGCGCTAAAACCAGGGTTTACTACGAGCAGTACTTC.

CDR3 in amino acids: CASSYPDYNEQFF. Here the CDR3 DNA reads TGTGCCAGCAGTTACCCCGATTACAATGAGCAGTTCTTC. V usage is TRBV6-5 and J usage is TRBJ2-1; D not certain. Per the germline V gene, CDR1 is MNHEY and CDR2 is SVGAGI. The ends were cut back, 2 bases at V and 4 bases at J, with 6 bases in the middle. The CDR3 sequence is 13 residues long.

The genes are TRBV5-4 and TRBJ2-7, with TRBD2 matching over 8 bases. V gave up 0 bases and J gave up 4 bases; unmatched junction bases: 6. Germline V lookup: CDR1 SGHNT, CDR2 YYREEE (reference sequence). The CDR3 extends over 15 amino acids. The CDR3 DNA is TGTGCCAGCAGCTTGGGAGCGGGGGATCGGTACGAGCAGTACTTC. It codes for CASSLGAGDRYEQYF.

The J gene is TRBJ2-2, the V gene TRBV11-2; 8 bases agree with TRBD1. The CDR3 runs 16 residues. Germline CDR1 is SGHAT and CDR2 is FQNNGV. J gave up 8 bases and V 7 bases, and 15 bases lay outside the gene matches. The chain's CDR3 is CASIARVARGPGELFF. CDR3 nucleotide sequence: TGTGCCAGCATAGCTAGAGTAGCCAGGGGGCCAGGGGAGCTGTTTTTT.

V gene TRBV7-2 combines with J gene TRBJ1-1; maybe TRBD1 (5 bases). The CDR3 extends over 15 amino acids. Trimming left V 5 bases short and J 4 bases short, with 17 bases between. The V gene's germline CDR1 is SGHTA and CDR2 FQGNSA. CDR3 loop: CASSNERGSGTEAFF. The DNA for the CDR3 is TGTGCCAGCAGCAACGAGAGGGGTTCGGGCACTGAAGCTTTCTTT.

The rearrangement links TRBV13 to TRBJ2-3; 10 bases are a match to TRBD2. V shed 6 bases and J 3 bases; nucleotides not matched to a gene: 9. The CDR3 covers 16 residues. Per the germline V gene, CDR1 is PRHDT and CDR2 is FYEKMQ (reference sequence). CDR3 DNA: TGTGCCAGCAGGGGCACGGTACTAGCGGGGACAGATACGCAGTATTTT. It is translated as CASRGTVLAGTDTQYF. Looking up the rest from reference TRBV13 and TRBJ2-3 gives the full variable domain: AAGVIQSPRHLIKEKRETATLKCYPIPRHDTVYWYQQGPGQDPQFLISFYEKMQSDKGSIPDRFSAQQFSDYHSELNMSSLELGDSALYFCASRGTVLAGTDTQYFGPGTRLTVL.

The chain uses TRBV2 and TRBJ1-1; no clear D. V was pared by 4 bases and J by 4 bases, with 13 bases between. From germline, CDR1 is SNHLY and CDR2 FYNNEI. This CDR3 region has 14 residues. CDR3 loop: CASSAVGHGTEAFF. The CDR3 DNA follows: TGTGCCAGCAGTGCAGTTGGGCACGGCACTGAAGCTTTCTTT.

The rearrangement joins TRBV7-3 to TRBJ2-7; tentatively, D is TRBD1 (5 bases). Germline V gene lookup returns CDR1 SGHTA and CDR2 FQGTGA. CDR3 size: 14 residues. V gave up 3 bases and J gave up 5 bases, with 14 bases separating them. CDR3 residues: CASSFGQGAHEQYF. In DNA, the CDR3 is TGTGCCAGCAGCTTTGGCCAGGGTGCCCACGAGCAGTACTTC.

The gene calls are TRBV7-3 and TRBJ1-1; D might be TRBD1 (5 bases). This CDR3 has 12 residues. Deletions cut 8 bases from V and 2 bases from J, with 9 bases between. Germline CDR1 SGHTA, CDR2 FQGTGA. The CDR3 protein is CASGGFNTEAFF. DNA of the CDR3: TGTGCCAGCGGGGGTTTTAACACTGAAGCTTTCTTT.

This chain joins TRBV12-3 or TRBV12-4 and TRBJ1-5; the D gene is possibly TRBD1 (6 bases). The CDR3 extends over 12 amino acids. The V end was cut by 5 bases, the J end by 7 bases, with 9 bases between. The CDR3: CASSPRGQPQHF. The CDR3 DNA reads TGTGCCAGCAGTCCAAGGGGGCAGCCCCAGCATTTT.

This rearrangement joins TRBV4-3 to TRBJ2-3, with D perhaps given as TRBD1 or TRBD2 (5 bases each). CDR3 length: 16 residues. Germline values: CDR1 LGHNA, CDR2 YSLEER. The V end was cut by 0 bases, the J end by 2 bases, with 12 bases between. The CDR3 loop reads CASSQDTGTFTDTQYF. CDR3 in DNA: TGCGCCAGCAGCCAAGATACCGGGACGTTCACAGATACGCAGTATTTT.

This chain joins TRBV7-9 and TRBJ2-7; 7 bases line up with TRBD1. The CDR3 runs 13 residues. J was trimmed by 3 bases and V by 5 bases; bases with no gene match: 4. Germline V lookup: CDR1 SEHNR, CDR2 FQNEAQ (reference sequence). This CDR3 is CASSPGTVYEQYF. The CDR3 DNA reads TGTGCCAGCAGCCCCGGGACAGTCTACGAGCAGTACTTC.

The genes are TRBV6-5 and TRBJ1-1; D possibly corresponds to TRBD1 (6 bases). V dropped 4 bases and J dropped 8 bases, with 14 bases sitting between them. Germline CDR1 reads MNHEY; CDR2 reads SVGAGI. There are 13 residues in the CDR3. The CDR3 is CASSFRDNWEAFF. The CDR3 nucleotides are TGTGCCAGCAGTTTCCGGGACAACTGGGAAGCTTTCTTT.

The chain recombines TRBV6-6 with TRBJ1-2; 7 nucleotides agree with TRBD1. V gave up 0 bases and J gave up 5 bases; unmatched junction bases: 6. From germline, CDR1 is MNHNY and CDR2 SVGAGI (reference sequence). This CDR3 is built from 15 residues. The CDR3 DNA reads TGTGCCAGCAGTTACTCCCAGCAGGGGGAATATGGCTACACCTTC. Amino acids: CASSYSQQGEYGYTF.

The chain has TRBV15 and TRBJ2-7, with 7 bases aligning to TRBD1. Germline V CDR1 and CDR2: LNHNV, YYDKDF (reference sequence). This CDR3 has 16 amino acids. After removal of 2 bases from V and 2 bases from J, the junction contained 9 bases not matched to a gene. Here the CDR3 reads CATSRLQGLGAYEQYF. The CDR3 region has the DNA TGTGCCACCAGCAGACTACAGGGGCTGGGCGCCTACGAGCAGTACTTC.

V gene TRBV2 combines with J gene TRBJ2-7; possible D gene TRBD1, 5 bases. Trimming left V 6 bases short and J 3 bases short, with 12 bases between. The CDR3 is made up of 13 amino acids. The germline V gene encodes CDR1 SNHLY and CDR2 FYNNEI. The CDR3 DNA reads TGTGCCAGCAGACCTTGGGGCGGCTACGAGCAGTACTTC. Protein: CASRPWGGYEQYF. The whole variable domain, remainder taken from reference TRBV2 and TRBJ2-7, is EPEVTQTPSHQVTQMGQEVILRCVPISNHLYFYWYRQILGQKVEFLVSFYNNEISEKSEIFDDQFSVERPDGSNFTLKIRSTKLEDSAMYFCASRPWGGYEQYFGPGTRLTVT.

This clone has just one count. The chain is built from TRBV23-1 and TRBJ2-1, with D maybe TRBD1 (6 bases). TRBV23-1 is sorted into the ORF group, with uncertain function. The germline V and J ends were trimmed by 11 bases and 1 base, with 12 bases remaining between them. The CDR3 has 13 amino acids. The CDR3 DNA is TGCGCCGCCACGGACAGATCCTACAATGAGCAGTTCTTC. Amino acid sequence: CAATDRSYNEQFF.

The chain joins TRBV6-6 to TRBJ1-6; no clear D. The V gene lost 8 bases and the J gene lost 1 base, with 9 bases spanning the gap. Germline V CDR1 and CDR2: MNHNY, SVGAGI (reference sequence). The CDR3 loop spans 14 amino acids. The CDR3 DNA sequence: TGTGCCAGCTCCCGTGGGTCCTATAATTCACCCCTCCACTTT. This encodes CASSRGSYNSPLHF.

The rearrangement links TRBV5-1 to TRBJ2-3; perhaps D is TRBD1 or TRBD2 (5 bases each). V dropped 4 bases and J dropped 5 bases, with 14 bases sitting between them. CDR1 and CDR2 from the germline V gene are SGHRS and YFSETQ. The CDR3 is made up of 14 amino acids. CDR3 loop: CASSTREGRDTQYF. The CDR3 nucleotides read TGCGCCAGCAGCACCCGTGAGGGGCGAGATACGCAGTATTTT.

The chain has TRBV6-6 and TRBJ2-1; D might be TRBD2 (6 bases). The CDR3 sequence is 15 residues long. V shed 4 bases and J shed 2 bases, with 12 bases lying between them. Germline V CDR1 and CDR2: MNHNY, SVGAGI (reference sequence). The CDR3 DNA is TGTGCCAGCAGTTTAACTAGCCCAACCTACAATGAGCAGTTCTTC. Encoded protein: CASSLTSPTYNEQFF.

The chain carries TRBV6-6 and TRBJ1-2; maybe TRBD1 (5 bases). Trimming shortened V by 10 bases and J by 6 bases, and 18 bases separated the two germline ends. Germline V lookup: CDR1 MNHNY, CDR2 SVGAGI (reference sequence). The CDR3 is made up of 13 amino acids. Written as DNA, the CDR3 is TGTGCCATCACCCGGGGGAGGGGCGATGGCTACACCTTC. It yields the protein CAITRGRGDGYTF.

V and J are TRBV7-8 and TRBJ2-5, with D tentatively TRBD1 or TRBD2 (5 bases each). The germline V gene has CDR1 SGHVS and CDR2 FQNEAQ. The CDR3 is made up of 15 amino acids. The V gene lost 3 bases and the J gene lost 4 bases, with 15 bases spanning the gap. DNA for the CDR3: TGTGCCAGCAGCTTCGGACACTTGAGGGGAGAGACCCAGTACTTC. Translated: CASSFGHLRGETQYF.

This clone was detected only once. The V and J genes are TRBV6-5 and TRBJ2-4; 7 bases line up with TRBD2. Germline V gene sequence: CDR1 MNHEY, CDR2 SVGAGI. Trimming at V came to 4 bases and at J to 1 base, leaving 7 bases not matched to a gene. The CDR3 is 16 residues long. This chain's CDR3 is CASSWGGTQAKNIQYF. CDR3 nucleotide sequence: TGTGCCAGCAGTTGGGGGGGGACTCAGGCCAAAAACATTCAGTACTTC.

The chain combines TRBV4-1 with TRBJ2-3; D is possibly TRBD2 (6 bases). CDR3 size: 12 residues. Per the germline V gene, CDR1 is MGHRA and CDR2 is YSYEKL. The V gene lost 5 bases and the J gene lost 9 bases, with 12 bases spanning the gap. CDR3 loop: CASSAGRRTQYF. The CDR3 region has the DNA TGCGCCAGCAGCGCGGGGAGGAGGACGCAGTATTTT.

The table lists this clone with a count of one. This chain joins TRBV9 and TRBJ1-1; 7 nucleotides match TRBD1. Germline CDR1 reads SGDLS; CDR2 reads YYNGEE. The CDR3 runs 15 residues. V shed 4 bases and J 0 bases; nucleotides not matched to a gene: 6. The DNA of the CDR3 is TGTGCCAGCAGCCGACGACAGGGCATGAACACTGAAGCTTTCTTT. Protein sequence: CASSRRQGMNTEAFF.